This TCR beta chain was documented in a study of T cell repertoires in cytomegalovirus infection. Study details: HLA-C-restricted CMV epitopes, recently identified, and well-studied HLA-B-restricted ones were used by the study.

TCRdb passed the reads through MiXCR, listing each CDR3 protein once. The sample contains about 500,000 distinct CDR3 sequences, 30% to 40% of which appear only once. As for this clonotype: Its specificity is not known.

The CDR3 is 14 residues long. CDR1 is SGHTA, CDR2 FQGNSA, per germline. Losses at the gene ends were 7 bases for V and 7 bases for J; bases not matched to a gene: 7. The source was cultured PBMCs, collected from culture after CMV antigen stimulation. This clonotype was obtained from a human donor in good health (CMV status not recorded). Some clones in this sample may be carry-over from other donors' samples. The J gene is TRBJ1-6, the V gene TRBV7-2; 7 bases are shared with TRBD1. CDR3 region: CASTRTGGNSPLHF. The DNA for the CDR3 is TGTGCCAGCACCCGGACAGGAGGGAATTCACCCCTCCACTTT.